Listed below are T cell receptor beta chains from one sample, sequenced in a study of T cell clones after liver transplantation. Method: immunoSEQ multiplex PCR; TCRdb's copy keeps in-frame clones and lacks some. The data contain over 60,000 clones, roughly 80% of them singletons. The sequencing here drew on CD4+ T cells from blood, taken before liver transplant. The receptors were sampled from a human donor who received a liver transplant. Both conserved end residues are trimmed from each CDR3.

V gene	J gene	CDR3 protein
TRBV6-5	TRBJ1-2	ASSYQGQGTSRST
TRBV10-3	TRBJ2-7	AISKGGRSYEQY
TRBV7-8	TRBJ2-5	ASSRHGLAGGRREETQY
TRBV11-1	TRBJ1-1	ASSLDIVNTEAF
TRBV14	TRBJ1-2	ASSPLVGSPHGYT
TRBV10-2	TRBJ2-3	ASSDVRQGAQY
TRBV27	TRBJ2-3	ASSLSRAGDTDTQY
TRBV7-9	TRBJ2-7	ASSSGREVSYEQY
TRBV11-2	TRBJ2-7	ASSPQTGTYEQY
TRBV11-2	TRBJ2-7	ASSAGLIYEQY
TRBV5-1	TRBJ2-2	ASSLARGRDTGELF
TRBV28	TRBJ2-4	ASSHTGAKNIQY
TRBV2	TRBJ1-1	ASSEDTHTEAF
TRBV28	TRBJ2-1	ASSFAGGWNNEQF
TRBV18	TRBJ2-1	ASSPPGKQF
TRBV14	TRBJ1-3	ASSQTDSGIY
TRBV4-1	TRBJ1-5	ASSPRESQPQH
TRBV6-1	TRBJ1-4	ASSESGRYNEKLF
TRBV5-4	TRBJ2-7	ASSHGTSGRGYEQY
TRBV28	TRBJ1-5	ASTRAGTDSNQPQH
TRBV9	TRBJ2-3	ASSQGLAGSTDTQY
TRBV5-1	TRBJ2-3	ASCTSGDTDTQY
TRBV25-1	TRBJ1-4	ASSGQAWGATNEKLF
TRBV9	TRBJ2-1	ASSVVFGSGGSGEQF
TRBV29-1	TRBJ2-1	SVEDKSGRAYNEQF
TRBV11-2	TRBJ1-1	ASSYEGDTEAF
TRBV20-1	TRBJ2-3	SAIREDTQY